Listed below are T cell receptor beta chains from one sample, sequenced in a study of human T cells and chemical hapten exposure. Using its own MiXCR run on the RACE reads, TCRdb lists one record per CDR3 protein. This repertoire shows tens of thousands of distinct CDR3 sequences, over 9.5% found once; its top ten account for less than 6.5%. The sequencing here drew on whole blood, taken in connection with sensitization to the hapten diphenylcyclopropenone (DPC). The receptors originated from a woman aged 45-59 years with alopecia areata. Some clones in this sample may be carry-over from other donors' samples. CDR3s include the opening cysteine and the closing phenylalanine or tryptophan. D genes are given only for firm matches. Clone size is stated in some rows and not others, as once, few, many or a class when expanded.

>TRBJ1-5|many|TRBV28|NA
CASSGTGRAGNQPQHF
TGTGCCAGCAGCGGGACTGGAAGGGCAGGCAATCAGCCCCAGCATTTT
>TRBJ2-1|many|TRBV4-1|NA
CASSQVSGLIFSYNEQFF
TGCGCCAGCAGCCAAGTCTCGGGACTGATATTCTCCTACAATGAGCAGTTCTTC
>TRBJ2-7|few|TRBV9|NA
CASSVDTQGPKYEQYF
TGTGCCAGCAGCGTGGACACACAGGGTCCCAAGTACGAGCAGTACTTC
>TRBJ2-1|many|TRBV5-5|NA
CASSPTRSVEQFF
TGTGCCAGCAGCCCGACTAGATCTGTTGAGCAGTTCTTC
>TRBJ2-7|NA|TRBV28|NA
CASSLGRSREQYF
TGTGCCAGCAGTTTAGGCCGATCGCGCGAGCAGTACTTC
>TRBJ2-3|once|TRBV20-1|NA
CSAWWGTDTQYF
TGCAGTGCTTGGTGGGGCACGGATACGCAGTATTTT
>TRBJ2-7|NA|TRBV4-3|NA
CASSQRMGSAYEQYF
TGCGCCAGCAGCCAACGGATGGGGTCCGCCTACGAGCAGTACTTC
>TRBJ2-2|many|TRBV4-1|NA
CASSRKDSGELFF
TGCGCCAGCAGCCGAAAGGATAGCGGGGAGCTGTTTTTT
>TRBJ2-1|many|TRBV6-2/TRBV6-3|TRBD2
CASRVAGVDEQFF
TGTGCCAGCAGGGTAGCGGGAGTCGATGAGCAGTTCTTC
>TRBJ1-2|NA|TRBV20-1|NA
CSARAPVGYGYTF
TGCAGTGCTAGGGCCCCGGTCGGATATGGCTACACCTTC
>TRBJ2-1|many|TRBV7-9|NA
CASSFSSYNEQFF
TGTGCCAGCAGCTTTTCCAGTTACAATGAGCAGTTCTTC
>TRBJ1-1|few|TRBV3-1|NA
CASSQYVKNTEAFF
TGTGCCAGCAGCCAATATGTTAAGAACACTGAAGCTTTCTTT
>TRBJ2-1|many|TRBV19|NA
CASSNPRQASSYNEQFF
TGTGCCAGTAGTAACCCTCGACAGGCTAGCTCCTACAATGAGCAGTTCTTC
>TRBJ1-2|many|TRBV20-1|NA
CSARDPQNAYGYTF
TGCAGTGCTAGAGATCCACAGAATGCCTATGGCTACACCTTC
>TRBJ1-4|few|TRBV29-1|NA
CSVTTATNEKLFF
TGCAGCGTTACAACTGCAACTAATGAAAAACTGTTTTTT
>TRBJ2-1|many|TRBV28|TRBD2
CASSLWREGNEQFF
TGTGCCAGCAGTTTATGGCGGGAGGGGAATGAGCAGTTCTTC
>TRBJ2-7|few|TRBV7-6|NA
CASSRNQGGDEQYF
TGTGCCAGCAGCAGGAACCAGGGTGGGGACGAGCAGTACTTC
>TRBJ2-7|few|TRBV28|TRBD2
CASSYGLATYEQYF
TGTGCCAGCAGTTACGGACTAGCCACCTACGAGCAGTACTTC
>TRBJ2-7|few|TRBV4-1|NA
CASSQVAGQLSYEQYF
TGCGCCAGCAGCCAAGTGGCGGGACAGCTGTCCTACGAGCAGTACTTC
>TRBJ2-7|few|TRBV7-9|NA
CAASDGVQFYEQYF
TGTGCAGCTTCGGACGGGGTCCAGTTCTACGAGCAGTACTTC
>TRBJ2-1|NA|TRBV6-2/TRBV6-3|TRBD2
CASNVAGGGLYNEQFF
TGTGCCAGCAACGTAGCGGGAGGAGGGCTCTACAATGAGCAGTTCTTC
>TRBJ2-1|few|TRBV5-1|TRBD2
CASSSWGRADNEQFF
TGCGCCAGCAGCTCCTGGGGGAGGGCCGATAATGAGCAGTTCTTC
>TRBJ1-4|NA|TRBV28|NA
CASSQASNEKLFF
TGTGCCAGTTCACAGGCGTCTAATGAAAAACTGTTTTTT
>TRBJ2-1|many|TRBV20-1|TRBD2
CSASEATSGSKNEQFF
TGCAGTGCTAGCGAGGCTACTAGCGGGAGTAAAAATGAGCAGTTCTTC
>TRBJ1-1|few|TRBV6-6|NA
CASSYTPEAFF
TGTGCCAGCAGTTACACCCCTGAAGCTTTCTTT
>TRBJ1-1|NA|TRBV4-3|NA
CASSQEAGYTEAFF
TGCGCCAGCAGCCAAGAGGCCGGGTACACTGAAGCTTTCTTT
>TRBJ2-7|NA|TRBV11-1|NA
CATYPPGEQYF
TGTGCCACCTACCCCCCGGGGGAGCAGTACTTC
>TRBJ2-5|few|TRBV28|NA
CASSSGTQTQYF
TGTGCCAGCAGTTCAGGGACGCAGACCCAGTACTTC
>TRBJ2-3|few|TRBV5-6|NA
CASSFLGVLSTDTQYF
TGTGCCAGCAGTTTTCTCGGTGTCCTTAGCACAGATACGCAGTATTTT
>TRBJ2-7|NA|TRBV9|NA
CASGGPLGQYF
TGTGCCAGCGGGGGACCGCTGGGGCAGTACTTC
>TRBJ1-5|NA|TRBV12-3/TRBV12-4|NA
CASRTSQSSYSNQPQHF
TGTGCCAGCCGCACGTCTCAGAGCAGTTATAGCAATCAGCCCCAGCATTTT
>TRBJ1-1|few|TRBV5-1|NA
CASSFGQVMNTEAFF
TGCGCCAGCAGCTTTGGTCAGGTAATGAACACTGAAGCTTTCTTT
>TRBJ1-1|many|TRBV4-3|NA
CASSRGLSEAFF
TGCGCCAGCAGCCGAGGGTTATCTGAAGCTTTCTTT
>TRBJ2-2|NA|TRBV7-6|TRBD2
CASSFLLAGVSGELFF
TGTGCCAGCAGCTTCCTTCTAGCGGGAGTTTCCGGGGAGCTGTTTTTT
>TRBJ2-5|NA|TRBV7-9|NA
CASSLDTAYQETQYF
TGTGCCAGCAGCCTGGACACCGCGTACCAAGAGACCCAGTACTTC
>TRBJ2-7|few|TRBV5-1|TRBD2
CASSPTPLAGVSYEQYF
TGCGCCAGCAGCCCGACCCCGCTAGCGGGAGTTTCCTACGAGCAGTACTTC